These T cell receptor beta chains were read from a single sample in a study of blood T cell repertoires in COVID-19. Clones were sequenced by immunoSEQ multiplex PCR, and TCRdb holds only the in-frame ones, with some missing. The table includes over 150,000 clones, 84% detected once. The specimen sequenced was peripheral blood. All receptors derive from a woman aged 80 or over with COVID-19, enrolled during active disease. Each CDR3 is given with its conserved first and last residue. Each record gives: J gene, D gene, clone size, V gene, CDR3 DNA, CDR3 protein. D genes are given only for firm matches. Part of the rows lack a size; the others show once, few, many or a class for expanded clones.

j_call: TRBJ2-5; d_call: .; clone_size: .; v_call: TRBV5-1; cdr3_nt: TGCGCCAGCATGGAGACCCCGCAGGAGACCCAGTACTTC; cdr3_aa: CASMETPQETQYF
j_call: TRBJ2-2; d_call: .; clone_size: .; v_call: TRBV15; cdr3_nt: TGTGCCACCAGCAGAGATCTCGGGGTGAACACCGGGGAGCTGTTTTTT; cdr3_aa: CATSRDLGVNTGELFF
j_call: TRBJ1-4; d_call: TRBD1; clone_size: .; v_call: TRBV7-9; cdr3_nt: TGTGCCAGCAGCGCAACCAGGGGGGAGAATGAAAAACTGTTTTTT; cdr3_aa: CASSATRGENEKLFF
j_call: TRBJ1-6; d_call: .; clone_size: .; v_call: TRBV12-3/TRBV12-4; cdr3_nt: TGTGCCAGCAGATTTAAGCCTTTTTCACCCCTCCACTTT; cdr3_aa: CASRFKPFSPLHF
j_call: TRBJ2-3; d_call: TRBD2; clone_size: few; v_call: TRBV2; cdr3_nt: TGTGCCAGCAGAGCGGGAGGCGGCACAGATACGCAGTATTTT; cdr3_aa: CASRAGGGTDTQYF
j_call: TRBJ2-6; d_call: .; clone_size: .; v_call: TRBV19; cdr3_nt: TGTGCCAGTAGTATAGCACGGATGAGGGCCCCTGGGGCCAACGTCCTGACTTTC; cdr3_aa: CASSIARMRAPGANVLTF
j_call: TRBJ1-2; d_call: .; clone_size: .; v_call: TRBV18; cdr3_nt: TGTGCCAGCTCACCCCAGGGGACCTATGGCTACACCTTC; cdr3_aa: CASSPQGTYGYTF
j_call: TRBJ1-4; d_call: .; clone_size: once; v_call: TRBV28; cdr3_nt: TGTGCCAGCAACCCTTTGGGGGGAGGTCGGGAAAAACTGTTTTTT; cdr3_aa: CASNPLGGGREKLFF
j_call: TRBJ2-2; d_call: TRBD1; clone_size: .; v_call: TRBV5-1; cdr3_nt: TGCGCCAGCAGCAAACCGGGACAGGGGGCCCCCGGGGAGCTGTTTTTT; cdr3_aa: CASSKPGQGAPGELFF
j_call: TRBJ2-1; d_call: TRBD2; clone_size: .; v_call: TRBV5-1; cdr3_nt: TGCGCCAGCAGCTTGGCCGGGACTAGCGGGAGGGAGAATGAGCAGTTCTTC; cdr3_aa: CASSLAGTSGRENEQFF
j_call: TRBJ2-1; d_call: TRBD2; clone_size: .; v_call: TRBV9; cdr3_nt: TGTGCCAGCAGCGTAGTGGGCGGGGGTAACAATGAGCAGTTCTTC; cdr3_aa: CASSVVGGGNNEQFF
j_call: TRBJ2-1; d_call: .; clone_size: .; v_call: TRBV6-2/TRBV6-3; cdr3_nt: TGTGCCAGCAGTTACTCGGGGGGGCACGGCAATGAGCAGTTCTTC; cdr3_aa: CASSYSGGHGNEQFF
j_call: TRBJ2-3; d_call: TRBD2; clone_size: .; v_call: TRBV6-2/TRBV6-3; cdr3_nt: TGTGCCAGCAGTTACCCCGCGGGAGGGAAAGATACGCAGTATTTT; cdr3_aa: CASSYPAGGKDTQYF
j_call: TRBJ1-5; d_call: .; clone_size: .; v_call: TRBV2; cdr3_nt: TGTGCCAGCAGTGAGGGACAAGTCAATCAGCCCCAGCATTTT; cdr3_aa: CASSEGQVNQPQHF
j_call: TRBJ1-2; d_call: TRBD1; clone_size: .; v_call: TRBV27; cdr3_nt: TGTGCCAGCAGCCGTGGCCTCGACAGGGGGCTGTATGGCTACACCTTC; cdr3_aa: CASSRGLDRGLYGYTF
j_call: TRBJ2-3; d_call: TRBD1; clone_size: .; v_call: TRBV4-3; cdr3_nt: TGCGCCAGCAGCCAAGATTCCCGACAGGGGGCCTTGAGAGATACGCAGTATTTT; cdr3_aa: CASSQDSRQGALRDTQYF
j_call: TRBJ1-5; d_call: TRBD1; clone_size: .; v_call: TRBV11-2; cdr3_nt: TGTGCCAGCAGCTTAGACCCAGGGGGCGAACAGCCCCAGCATTTT; cdr3_aa: CASSLDPGGEQPQHF
j_call: TRBJ2-5; d_call: TRBD1; clone_size: .; v_call: TRBV28; cdr3_nt: TGTGCCAGCAGTACTCGACAGGGACAAGAGACCCAGTACTTC; cdr3_aa: CASSTRQGQETQYF
j_call: TRBJ2-3; d_call: .; clone_size: .; v_call: TRBV19; cdr3_nt: TGTGCCAGTAGTTTCGGGGGTCACAGCACAGATACGCAGTATTTT; cdr3_aa: CASSFGGHSTDTQYF
j_call: TRBJ2-3; d_call: .; clone_size: .; v_call: TRBV7-2; cdr3_nt: TGTGCCAGCAACGCGATGGGGATTGGGGGCAGCACAGATACGCAGTATTTT; cdr3_aa: CASNAMGIGGSTDTQYF
j_call: TRBJ1-2; d_call: .; clone_size: few; v_call: TRBV28; cdr3_nt: TGTGCCAGCAGTACCCTCTACGTCGGCTACACCTTC; cdr3_aa: CASSTLYVGYTF
j_call: TRBJ2-6; d_call: .; clone_size: .; v_call: TRBV4-3; cdr3_nt: TGCGCCAGCAGCCGAGGGGACACCACCTACTCTGGGGCCAACGTCCTGACTTTC; cdr3_aa: CASSRGDTTYSGANVLTF
j_call: TRBJ2-1; d_call: TRBD2; clone_size: .; v_call: TRBV5-1; cdr3_nt: TGCGCCAGCAGCCTTGTTCGGCGGGAGGGCCAGGATGAGCAGTTCTTC; cdr3_aa: CASSLVRREGQDEQFF
j_call: TRBJ2-1; d_call: TRBD1; clone_size: .; v_call: TRBV10-3; cdr3_nt: TGTGCCATCAGTGAGCCAGGGGGCAGCTCCTACAATGAGCAGTTCTTC; cdr3_aa: CAISEPGGSSYNEQFF
j_call: TRBJ2-7; d_call: TRBD1; clone_size: .; v_call: TRBV12-3/TRBV12-4; cdr3_nt: TGTGCCAGCAGTAGACAGGGGATCGAGCAGTACTTC; cdr3_aa: CASSRQGIEQYF
j_call: TRBJ2-5; d_call: TRBD1; clone_size: few; v_call: TRBV6-2/TRBV6-3; cdr3_nt: TGTGCCAGCAGTGAGGTGACAGGGGAGACCCAGTACTTC; cdr3_aa: CASSEVTGETQYF
j_call: TRBJ2-2; d_call: .; clone_size: .; v_call: TRBV9; cdr3_nt: TGTGCCAGCAGCGTAGTCAGCGGAATGAACACCGGGGAGCTGTTTTTT; cdr3_aa: CASSVVSGMNTGELFF
j_call: TRBJ2-1; d_call: TRBD2; clone_size: .; v_call: TRBV7-7; cdr3_nt: TGTGCTAGCAGCTTAGCGGTACGGGGGGGCCGAGATGAGCAGTTCTTC; cdr3_aa: CASSLAVRGGRDEQFF
j_call: TRBJ2-3; d_call: .; clone_size: .; v_call: TRBV18; cdr3_nt: TGTGCCAGCTCACCAATGCTACTCACAGATACGCAGTATTTT; cdr3_aa: CASSPMLLTDTQYF
j_call: TRBJ2-7; d_call: TRBD1; clone_size: .; v_call: TRBV27; cdr3_nt: TGTGCCAGCAGTAAAAACAGGGGGAACTCCTACGAGCAGTACTTC; cdr3_aa: CASSKNRGNSYEQYF
j_call: TRBJ2-7; d_call: .; clone_size: .; v_call: TRBV3-1/TRBV3-2; cdr3_nt: TGTGCCAGCAGCGCAGGGATCAGCGAGCAGTACTTC; cdr3_aa: CASSAGISEQYF
j_call: TRBJ1-1; d_call: .; clone_size: .; v_call: TRBV12-3/TRBV12-4; cdr3_nt: TGTGCCAGCAGAGTCGGTTTTTCTACTGAAGCTTTCTTT; cdr3_aa: CASRVGFSTEAFF
j_call: TRBJ2-7; d_call: TRBD1; clone_size: .; v_call: TRBV5-6; cdr3_nt: TGTGCCAGCAGACGCCGGGACAGCACCTACGAGCAGTACTTC; cdr3_aa: CASRRRDSTYEQYF
j_call: TRBJ1-5; d_call: TRBD1; clone_size: .; v_call: TRBV29-1; cdr3_nt: TGCAGCGTCCGAGACAGGGTCGGTCAGCCCCAGCATTTT; cdr3_aa: CSVRDRVGQPQHF
j_call: TRBJ1-1; d_call: .; clone_size: .; v_call: TRBV7-2; cdr3_nt: TGTGCCAGCAGCTTCTATAGGGCCACAGGGAAAGGGACTGAAGCTTTCTTT; cdr3_aa: CASSFYRATGKGTEAFF
j_call: TRBJ1-2; d_call: .; clone_size: .; v_call: TRBV7-2; cdr3_nt: TGTGCCAGCAGCTTAGGAGGTGGCTACACCTTC; cdr3_aa: CASSLGGGYTF
j_call: TRBJ2-5; d_call: TRBD2; clone_size: few; v_call: TRBV7-9; cdr3_nt: TGTGCCAGCAGCCCGAAACGGGGGAGGGGAACCCAAGAGACCCAGTACTTC; cdr3_aa: CASSPKRGRGTQETQYF
j_call: TRBJ2-3; d_call: TRBD2; clone_size: .; v_call: TRBV10-3; cdr3_nt: TGTGCCATCACCCCTAGCGGGGGCACAGATACGCAGTATTTT; cdr3_aa: CAITPSGGTDTQYF
j_call: TRBJ2-5; d_call: .; clone_size: few; v_call: TRBV12-5; cdr3_nt: TGTGCTAGTGGTTTGGGGACTAAGGGGGCGGGTGAGACCCAGTACTTC; cdr3_aa: CASGLGTKGAGETQYF
j_call: TRBJ1-5; d_call: .; clone_size: .; v_call: TRBV4-2; cdr3_nt: TGTGCCAGCAGCCAAGGACAGGCGCGAAGCAATCAGCCCCAGCATTTT; cdr3_aa: CASSQGQARSNQPQHF
j_call: TRBJ2-7; d_call: TRBD1; clone_size: .; v_call: TRBV6-6; cdr3_nt: TGTGCCAGCACCAAGGGACAGTATTACGAGCAGTACTTC; cdr3_aa: CASTKGQYYEQYF
j_call: TRBJ2-7; d_call: .; clone_size: .; v_call: TRBV3-1/TRBV3-2; cdr3_nt: TGTGCCAGCAGCCAAGAAGGACATCAAGAGCAGTACTTC; cdr3_aa: CASSQEGHQEQYF
j_call: TRBJ2-5; d_call: TRBD1; clone_size: .; v_call: TRBV6-5; cdr3_nt: TGTGCCAGCGCCCCGACAGGGGAGACCCAGTACTTC; cdr3_aa: CASAPTGETQYF
j_call: TRBJ2-1; d_call: .; clone_size: few; v_call: TRBV7-2; cdr3_nt: TGTGCCAGCAGCTTAGGCCAGGGGATTGAGCAGTTCTTC; cdr3_aa: CASSLGQGIEQFF
j_call: TRBJ1-5; d_call: .; clone_size: .; v_call: TRBV7-2; cdr3_nt: TGTGCCAGCAGCTTAGGACAGGCTTTGAATCAGCCCCAGCATTTT; cdr3_aa: CASSLGQALNQPQHF
j_call: TRBJ2-1; d_call: TRBD1; clone_size: once; v_call: TRBV7-3; cdr3_nt: TGTGCCAGCAGCCTCGGGACAGGGAGGAATGAGCAGTTCTTC; cdr3_aa: CASSLGTGRNEQFF
j_call: TRBJ2-7; d_call: TRBD2; clone_size: .; v_call: TRBV4-1; cdr3_nt: TGCGCCAGCAGCCAGCTACCGGGACTAGCTTCTTCCTACGAGCAGTACTTC; cdr3_aa: CASSQLPGLASSYEQYF
j_call: TRBJ1-3; d_call: .; clone_size: .; v_call: TRBV7-2; cdr3_nt: TGTGCCAGCAGCTTAAGGGGTTCTGGAAACACCATATATTTT; cdr3_aa: CASSLRGSGNTIYF
j_call: TRBJ1-2; d_call: TRBD1; clone_size: few; v_call: TRBV27; cdr3_nt: TGTGCCAGCAGGTCGGACAGGGACTATGGCTACACCTTC; cdr3_aa: CASRSDRDYGYTF
j_call: TRBJ2-3; d_call: TRBD1; clone_size: .; v_call: TRBV5-4; cdr3_nt: TGTGCCAGCAGCTTGGGGGACAGGGGCACAGATACGCAGTATTTT; cdr3_aa: CASSLGDRGTDTQYF
j_call: TRBJ1-5; d_call: .; clone_size: few; v_call: TRBV7-9; cdr3_nt: TGTGCCAGCAGCAATAGCGGGGGACCTAATAGCAATCAGCCCCAGCATTTT; cdr3_aa: CASSNSGGPNSNQPQHF
j_call: TRBJ2-7; d_call: TRBD2; clone_size: .; v_call: TRBV4-3; cdr3_nt: TGCGCCAGCAGCCAATACCTAGCGGGGGGGCTGACCTACGAGCAGTACTTC; cdr3_aa: CASSQYLAGGLTYEQYF
j_call: TRBJ2-2; d_call: TRBD2; clone_size: .; v_call: TRBV10-3; cdr3_nt: TGTGCCATCAGTGGAGCGGGAGTTGCTGGCGGGGAGCTGTTTTTT; cdr3_aa: CAISGAGVAGGELFF
j_call: TRBJ2-3; d_call: TRBD2; clone_size: .; v_call: TRBV7-3; cdr3_nt: TGTGCCAGCAGCCCGACTAGCGGGAGGGGAGTAGATACGCAGTATTTT; cdr3_aa: CASSPTSGRGVDTQYF
j_call: TRBJ1-2; d_call: TRBD1; clone_size: .; v_call: TRBV25-1; cdr3_nt: TGTGCCAGCAGCCGGAGTGTGGGACAGAACTATGGCTACACCTTC; cdr3_aa: CASSRSVGQNYGYTF
j_call: TRBJ2-5; d_call: TRBD1; clone_size: .; v_call: TRBV24-1; cdr3_nt: TGTGCCACCGAGGGACAGCTCAAAGAGACCCAGTACTTC; cdr3_aa: CATEGQLKETQYF
j_call: TRBJ2-3; d_call: TRBD1; clone_size: .; v_call: TRBV5-1; cdr3_nt: TGCGCCAGCAGCCCGGACAGGCGCACAGATACGCAGTATTTT; cdr3_aa: CASSPDRRTDTQYF